This is a list of T cell receptor beta chains from one sample in a study of blood T cells in healthy people across ages. TCRdb recomputed calls from the 5' RACE reads with MiXCR, one row per CDR3 protein. The sample includes hundreds of thousands of distinct CDR3 sequences, roughly 56% of them seen just once. What was sequenced was blood. Every receptor here comes from a man aged 35 to 55 in good health. Both conserved end residues are part of each CDR3. The D gene is left open where the match is weak. Clone sizes are given selectively: once, few, many, or a class where the clone is expanded.

clone_size j_call v_call d_call cdr3_aa cdr3_nt
few TRBJ1-5 TRBV7-3 NA CASSLKDGASPVHQPQHF TGTGCCAGCAGCTTAAAAGACGGGGCAAGTCCGGTGCATCAGCCCCAGCATTTT
NA TRBJ2-5 TRBV12-3/TRBV12-4 NA CASSTNLQEETQYF TGTGCCAGCAGCACAAACCTACAAGAAGAGACCCAGTACTTC
NA TRBJ2-5 TRBV2 TRBD2 CASKRPSGRARETQYF TGTGCCAGCAAAAGGCCTAGCGGGAGGGCCCGAGAGACCCAGTACTTC
NA TRBJ2-1 TRBV9 NA CASSTFGSGAYNEQFF TGTGCCAGCAGCACCTTTGGGTCGGGGGCCTACAATGAGCAGTTCTTC
few TRBJ2-5 TRBV3-1 NA CASSHVGEGETQYF TGTGCCAGCAGCCACGTGGGGGAAGGAGAGACCCAGTACTTC
few TRBJ2-1 TRBV28 TRBD2 CASSFLAGVGNEQFF TGTGCCAGCAGTTTCCTAGCGGGAGTCGGAAATGAGCAGTTCTTC
NA TRBJ2-5 TRBV7-9 NA CATLREGAEETQYF TGTGCCACCCTCCGGGAGGGGGCTGAGGAGACCCAGTACTTC
many TRBJ2-7 TRBV20-1 NA CSAREGTTYEQYF TGCAGTGCTAGAGAGGGGACCACCTACGAGCAGTACTTC
few TRBJ2-2 TRBV25-1 NA CASRGTSNTGELFF TGTGCCAGCAGGGGGACATCAAACACCGGGGAGCTGTTTTTT
NA TRBJ1-2 TRBV5-1 TRBD1 CASSSPGDRGYGYTF TGCGCCAGCAGCTCTCCGGGGGACAGGGGCTATGGCTACACCTTC
NA TRBJ2-3 TRBV25-1 NA CASSATGAADTQYF TGTGCCAGCAGTGCGACGGGGGCGGCAGATACGCAGTATTTT
many TRBJ2-3 TRBV7-3 NA CASSPAGSTDTQYF TGTGCCAGCAGCCCCGCGGGGAGCACAGATACGCAGTATTTT
NA TRBJ1-2 TRBV7-9 TRBD1 CASVDRGNYGYTF TGTGCCAGCGTAGACAGGGGGAACTATGGCTACACCTTC
NA TRBJ2-1 TRBV4-2 TRBD1 CASSQTPGQGFDEQFF TGTGCCAGCAGCCAAACACCGGGACAGGGATTCGATGAGCAGTTCTTC
NA TRBJ2-2 TRBV7-9 NA CASILETGELFF TGTGCCAGCATACTGGAAACCGGGGAGCTGTTTTTT
NA TRBJ2-1 TRBV20-1 NA CSAPRENNEQFF TGCAGTGCTCCGAGGGAAAACAATGAGCAGTTCTTC